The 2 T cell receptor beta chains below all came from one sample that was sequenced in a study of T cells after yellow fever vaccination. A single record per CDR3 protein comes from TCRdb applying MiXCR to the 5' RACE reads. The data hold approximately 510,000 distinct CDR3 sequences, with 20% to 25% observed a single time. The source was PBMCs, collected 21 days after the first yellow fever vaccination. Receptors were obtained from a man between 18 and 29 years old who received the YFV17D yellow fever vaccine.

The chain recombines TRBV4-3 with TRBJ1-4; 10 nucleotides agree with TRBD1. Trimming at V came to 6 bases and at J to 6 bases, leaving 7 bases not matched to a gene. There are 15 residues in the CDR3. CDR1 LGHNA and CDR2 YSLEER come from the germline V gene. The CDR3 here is CASRPGGQGDEKLFF. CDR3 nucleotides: TGCGCCAGCAGGCCCGGTGGACAGGGGGATGAAAAACTGTTTTTT.

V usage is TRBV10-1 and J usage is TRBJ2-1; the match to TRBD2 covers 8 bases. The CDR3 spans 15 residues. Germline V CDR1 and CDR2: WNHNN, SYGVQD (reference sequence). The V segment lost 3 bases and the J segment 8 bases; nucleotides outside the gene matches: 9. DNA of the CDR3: TGCGCCAGCAGTGAATTGACGGGGGGGCTCGATGAGCAGTTCTTC. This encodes CASSELTGGLDEQFF.